A selection of T cell receptor beta chains follows, all from one sample in a study of beta chain features in type 1 diabetes. The assay was immunoSEQ multiplex PCR, and TCRdb's table has in-frame clones only and misses some. This table holds roughly 150,000 clones, approximately 8.7% found once. Sequences were obtained from central memory CD4+ T cells from blood. These receptors were collected from a young woman with type 1 diabetes. The CDR3 runs from the conserved cysteine through the conserved F or W. Each record gives: clone size, D gene, J gene, V gene, CDR3 protein, CDR3 DNA. A D gene is named only where the DNA matches it firmly. The size field is filled for only some rows; it gives once, few, many or a size class.

clone size: few; D gene: NA; J gene: TRBJ1-1; V gene: TRBV6-1; CDR3 protein: CASYLRGAFF; CDR3 DNA: TGTGCCAGTTATCTCCGCGGAGCTTTCTTT
clone size: few; D gene: NA; J gene: TRBJ2-3; V gene: TRBV7-3; CDR3 protein: CASSLNPLGAHTDTQYF; CDR3 DNA: TGTGCCAGCAGCTTAAACCCCCTAGGGGCCCACACAGATACGCAGTATTTT
clone size: few; D gene: NA; J gene: TRBJ1-4; V gene: TRBV18; CDR3 protein: CASSPGSANEKLFF; CDR3 DNA: TGTGCCAGCTCACCCGGTAGTGCTAATGAAAAACTGTTTTTT
clone size: few; D gene: TRBD1; J gene: TRBJ1-3; V gene: TRBV5-1; CDR3 protein: CASSLRQGDGNTIYF; CDR3 DNA: TGCGCCAGCAGCTTGCGACAGGGAGACGGAAACACCATATATTTT
clone size: NA; D gene: TRBD1; J gene: TRBJ1-1; V gene: TRBV5-1; CDR3 protein: CASSHNSGGPSTEAFF; CDR3 DNA: TGCGCCAGCAGTCACAACTCAGGGGGACCGAGCACTGAAGCTTTCTTT
clone size: NA; D gene: TRBD1; J gene: TRBJ1-2; V gene: TRBV5-1; CDR3 protein: CASSLDGQGIYGYTF; CDR3 DNA: TGCGCCAGCAGCTTGGATGGACAGGGGATCTATGGCTACACCTTC
clone size: few; D gene: TRBD2; J gene: TRBJ2-1; V gene: TRBV28; CDR3 protein: CASSIRTSGNEQFF; CDR3 DNA: TGTGCCAGCAGTATCCGGACTAGCGGTAATGAGCAGTTCTTC
clone size: few; D gene: NA; J gene: TRBJ2-2; V gene: TRBV6-5; CDR3 protein: CATRSLASTGELFF; CDR3 DNA: TGTGCCACCCGCAGTTTAGCGAGCACCGGGGAGCTGTTTTTT
clone size: few; D gene: NA; J gene: TRBJ1-1; V gene: TRBV19; CDR3 protein: CASSKDARTVNTEAFF; CDR3 DNA: TGTGCCAGTAGTAAAGATGCGCGGACAGTGAACACTGAAGCTTTCTTT
clone size: NA; D gene: NA; J gene: TRBJ2-7; V gene: TRBV5-1; CDR3 protein: CASSPGDSSYEQYF; CDR3 DNA: TGCGCCAGCAGCCCAGGGGATAGCTCCTACGAGCAGTACTTC